This TCR beta chain comes out of a study of T-cell reconstitution after alpha-beta-depleted transplantation in children. This clonotype was recorded at least ten times. Its antigen remains unknown. CDR1 MDHEN and CDR2 SYDVKM come from the germline V gene. CDR3 size: 16 residues. V dropped 3 bases and J dropped 0 bases, with 14 bases sitting between them. Researchers prepared the TCRbeta library using unique molecular identifiers, the study reports. TCRdb passed the PCR reads through MiXCR, listing each CDR3 protein once. The table lists 120,000 to 150,000 distinct CDR3 sequences, about 8.8% of them singletons. Study-level results: By about two months after transplant, alpha-beta T cells reportedly arose from several hundred graft clones that had expanded. Surviving thymic progenitors and recipient T cells were the source of high TCRbeta diversity at day 60 in some patients. Newly made T cells mostly supplied T-cell counts and diversity one year after transplant.

The source of this sequence is a female patient younger than 10 who had a stem cell transplant for congenital amegakaryocytic thrombocytopenia, so the T cells may come from the graft donor. Sequencing used PBMCs, mostly from graft donor cells, obtained 180 days after TCRalphabeta/CD19-depleted stem cell transplant. The rearrangement uses TRBV28 and TRBJ1-2; tentative D call: TRBD1 (6 bases). DNA of the CDR3: TGTGCCAGCAGTTTTATCGACAGGACATCTAACTATGGCTACACCTTC. Amino acids: CASSFIDRTSNYGYTF.